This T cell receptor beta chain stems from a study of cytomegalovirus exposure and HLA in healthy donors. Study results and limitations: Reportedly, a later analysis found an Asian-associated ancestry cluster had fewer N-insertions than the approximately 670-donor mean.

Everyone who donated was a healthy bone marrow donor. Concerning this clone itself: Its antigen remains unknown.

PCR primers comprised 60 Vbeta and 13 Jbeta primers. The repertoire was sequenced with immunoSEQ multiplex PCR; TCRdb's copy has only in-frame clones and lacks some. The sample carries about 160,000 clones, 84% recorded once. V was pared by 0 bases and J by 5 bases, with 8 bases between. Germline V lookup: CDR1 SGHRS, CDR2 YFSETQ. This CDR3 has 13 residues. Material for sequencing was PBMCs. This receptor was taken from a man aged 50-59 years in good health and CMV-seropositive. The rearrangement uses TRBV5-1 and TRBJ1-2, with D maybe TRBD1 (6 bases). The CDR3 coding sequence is TGCGCCAGCAGCTTGGGCAGGGGATATGGCTACACCTTC. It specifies CASSLGRGYGYTF.